A selection of T cell receptor beta chains follows, all from one sample in a study of T cells after yellow fever vaccination. TCRdb called the 5' RACE reads again in MiXCR, with one record for every CDR3 protein. The data hold 250,000 or so distinct CDR3 sequences, with more than 3.5% observed a single time. The source material was PBMCs, sampled 15 days after the yellow fever booster vaccination. The receptors were sampled from a man between 18 and 29 years old who received the YFV17D yellow fever vaccine. The CDR3 runs from the conserved cysteine through the conserved F or W. The D gene is left open where the match is weak. Where a row states a size, it is once, few, many or the class of an expanded clone; other rows omit it.

V gene: TRBV7-2; clone size: many; CDR3 length: 15; D gene: .; J gene: TRBJ1-4; CDR3 protein: CASSFRGSGGEKLFF; CDR3 DNA: TGTGCCAGCAGCTTCCGGGGCTCGGGCGGTGAAAAACTGTTTTTT
V gene: TRBV6-1; clone size: few; CDR3 length: 14; D gene: .; J gene: TRBJ2-1; CDR3 protein: CASRSMTTFNEQFF; CDR3 DNA: TGTGCCAGCAGGTCGATGACAACCTTCAATGAGCAGTTCTTC
V gene: TRBV11-2; clone size: many; CDR3 length: 16; D gene: .; J gene: TRBJ1-4; CDR3 protein: CASSPGRHPLNEKLFF; CDR3 DNA: TGTGCCAGCAGCCCAGGGCGTCACCCCTTAAATGAAAAACTGTTTTTT
V gene: TRBV29-1; clone size: few; CDR3 length: 15; D gene: .; J gene: TRBJ1-3; CDR3 protein: CSALEIYRSGNTIYF; CDR3 DNA: TGCAGCGCCTTGGAAATTTACCGCTCTGGAAACACCATATATTTT
V gene: TRBV12-3/TRBV12-4; clone size: many; CDR3 length: 14; D gene: .; J gene: TRBJ1-1; CDR3 protein: CASTNWGWNTEAFF; CDR3 DNA: TGTGCCAGCACCAACTGGGGGTGGAACACTGAAGCTTTCTTT
V gene: TRBV5-4; clone size: .; CDR3 length: 15; D gene: TRBD1; J gene: TRBJ1-2; CDR3 protein: CASSFPRQGNYGYTF; CDR3 DNA: TGTGCCAGCAGCTTTCCTCGACAGGGAAACTATGGCTACACCTTC
V gene: TRBV20-1; clone size: many; CDR3 length: 13; D gene: .; J gene: TRBJ2-5; CDR3 protein: CSLGGGGKETQYF; CDR3 DNA: TGCAGTCTAGGCGGAGGGGGGAAGGAGACCCAGTACTTC
V gene: TRBV7-2; clone size: many; CDR3 length: 11; D gene: .; J gene: TRBJ2-1; CDR3 protein: CASSSGEEQFF; CDR3 DNA: TGTGCCAGCAGCTCGGGTGAAGAGCAGTTCTTC
V gene: TRBV29-1; clone size: many; CDR3 length: 12; D gene: TRBD1; J gene: TRBJ1-1; CDR3 protein: CSVLRGVTEAFF; CDR3 DNA: TGCAGCGTTCTCAGGGGGGTAACTGAAGCTTTCTTT
V gene: TRBV29-1; clone size: many; CDR3 length: 14; D gene: TRBD1; J gene: TRBJ2-1; CDR3 protein: CSATGTGEANEQFF; CDR3 DNA: TGCAGCGCCACCGGGACAGGGGAGGCAAATGAGCAGTTCTTC
V gene: TRBV12-3/TRBV12-4; clone size: many; CDR3 length: 16; D gene: .; J gene: TRBJ1-1; CDR3 protein: CASSLSGRTMNTEAFF; CDR3 DNA: TGTGCCAGCAGTTTATCCGGCAGGACCATGAACACTGAAGCTTTCTTT
V gene: TRBV20-1; clone size: many; CDR3 length: 14; D gene: TRBD2; J gene: TRBJ2-5; CDR3 protein: CSARDASGGETQYF; CDR3 DNA: TGCAGTGCTAGAGATGCTAGCGGGGGGGAGACCCAGTACTTC
V gene: TRBV7-3; clone size: many; CDR3 length: 17; D gene: .; J gene: TRBJ2-1; CDR3 protein: CASSSLSGTGTYNEQFF; CDR3 DNA: TGTGCCAGCAGCTCCCTGTCCGGGACGGGGACATACAATGAGCAGTTCTTC
V gene: TRBV21-1; clone size: many; CDR3 length: 14; D gene: .; J gene: TRBJ1-2; CDR3 protein: CASSKKDRGLGYTF; CDR3 DNA: TGTGCCAGCAGCAAAAAGGACAGGGGGCTAGGCTACACCTTC
V gene: TRBV5-4; clone size: many; CDR3 length: 15; D gene: TRBD1; J gene: TRBJ1-6; CDR3 protein: CASSTWTGVFSPLHF; CDR3 DNA: TGTGCCAGCAGCACCTGGACAGGGGTCTTTTCACCCCTCCACTTT
V gene: TRBV20-1; clone size: many; CDR3 length: 14; D gene: .; J gene: TRBJ2-1; CDR3 protein: CSAIGAGTYNEQFF; CDR3 DNA: TGCAGTGCGATAGGGGCGGGCACCTACAATGAGCAGTTCTTC
V gene: TRBV12-3/TRBV12-4; clone size: .; CDR3 length: 14; D gene: .; J gene: TRBJ1-6; CDR3 protein: CASSFSSNNSPLHF; CDR3 DNA: TGTGCCAGCAGTTTTAGCAGCAATAATTCACCCCTCCACTTT
V gene: TRBV3-1; clone size: few; CDR3 length: 16; D gene: .; J gene: TRBJ2-1; CDR3 protein: CASSHLGAGIYNEQFF; CDR3 DNA: TGTGCCAGCAGCCATCTTGGGGCGGGCATATACAATGAGCAGTTCTTC
V gene: TRBV7-9; clone size: many; CDR3 length: 14; D gene: TRBD1; J gene: TRBJ1-2; CDR3 protein: CASSHRGQVYGYTF; CDR3 DNA: TGTGCCAGCAGCCACCGGGGACAGGTCTATGGCTACACCTTC
V gene: TRBV7-2; clone size: many; CDR3 length: 16; D gene: .; J gene: TRBJ1-6; CDR3 protein: CASSLFETAYNSPLHF; CDR3 DNA: TGTGCCAGCAGCTTATTTGAGACGGCCTATAATTCACCCCTCCACTTT
V gene: TRBV5-1; clone size: few; CDR3 length: 14; D gene: TRBD1; J gene: TRBJ1-4; CDR3 protein: CASSPGQFNEKLFF; CDR3 DNA: TGCGCCAGCAGCCCGGGACAGTTTAATGAAAAACTGTTTTTT
V gene: TRBV19; clone size: many; CDR3 length: 14; D gene: TRBD2; J gene: TRBJ2-3; CDR3 protein: CASQLAELTDTQYF; CDR3 DNA: TGTGCCAGCCAACTAGCGGAGCTCACAGATACGCAGTATTTT
V gene: TRBV12-3/TRBV12-4; clone size: many; CDR3 length: 15; D gene: TRBD1; J gene: TRBJ2-1; CDR3 protein: CASSSTGGSYNEQFF; CDR3 DNA: TGTGCCAGCAGTAGCACAGGGGGCTCCTACAATGAGCAGTTCTTC
V gene: TRBV5-1; clone size: many; CDR3 length: 15; D gene: .; J gene: TRBJ2-2; CDR3 protein: CASSFGGGNTGELFF; CDR3 DNA: TGCGCCAGCAGCTTCGGAGGAGGGAACACCGGGGAGCTGTTTTTT
V gene: TRBV18; clone size: many; CDR3 length: 12; D gene: .; J gene: TRBJ1-3; CDR3 protein: CASSPETDTIYF; CDR3 DNA: TGTGCCAGCTCACCCGAGACGGACACCATATATTTT
V gene: TRBV7-2; clone size: many; CDR3 length: 14; D gene: .; J gene: TRBJ2-7; CDR3 protein: CASSLARGHHEQYF; CDR3 DNA: TGTGCCAGCAGCTTAGCGAGGGGACACCACGAGCAGTACTTC
V gene: TRBV20-1; clone size: many; CDR3 length: 13; D gene: TRBD2; J gene: TRBJ2-3; CDR3 protein: CRAGPPSTDTQYF; CDR3 DNA: TGCAGAGCGGGGCCCCCTAGCACAGATACGCAGTATTTT
V gene: TRBV24-1; clone size: many; CDR3 length: 16; D gene: .; J gene: TRBJ2-3; CDR3 protein: CATSESGAAGTDTQYF; CDR3 DNA: TGTGCCACCAGTGAATCCGGGGCCGCGGGCACAGATACGCAGTATTTT
V gene: TRBV4-2; clone size: many; CDR3 length: 14; D gene: .; J gene: TRBJ1-1; CDR3 protein: CASSQDLEQAEAFF; CDR3 DNA: TGTGCCAGCAGCCAGGACCTGGAACAGGCTGAAGCTTTCTTT
V gene: TRBV6-2/TRBV6-3; clone size: few; CDR3 length: 14; D gene: TRBD1; J gene: TRBJ2-7; CDR3 protein: CASAWTGWPYEQYF; CDR3 DNA: TGTGCCAGCGCCTGGACAGGGTGGCCCTACGAGCAGTACTTC
V gene: TRBV6-5; clone size: many; CDR3 length: 15; D gene: TRBD1; J gene: TRBJ2-7; CDR3 protein: CASKHRDRFSYEQYF; CDR3 DNA: TGTGCCAGCAAGCACCGGGACAGGTTTTCCTACGAGCAGTACTTC
V gene: TRBV6-5; clone size: many; CDR3 length: 14; D gene: .; J gene: TRBJ2-5; CDR3 protein: CASSDRSRSETQYF; CDR3 DNA: TGTGCCAGCAGCGACAGGTCTCGGAGTGAGACCCAGTACTTC
V gene: TRBV15; clone size: many; CDR3 length: 13; D gene: .; J gene: TRBJ1-2; CDR3 protein: CATSGGIFYGYTF; CDR3 DNA: TGTGCCACCAGCGGGGGGATATTCTATGGCTACACCTTC
V gene: TRBV5-1; clone size: many; CDR3 length: 16; D gene: .; J gene: TRBJ2-3; CDR3 protein: CASSRPAQSGTDTQYF; CDR3 DNA: TGCGCCAGTAGCCGACCGGCCCAAAGCGGCACAGATACGCAGTATTTT
V gene: TRBV25-1; clone size: many; CDR3 length: 13; D gene: .; J gene: TRBJ2-5; CDR3 protein: CASSGRPGETQYF; CDR3 DNA: TGTGCCAGCAGTGGCCGACCCGGAGAGACCCAGTACTTC